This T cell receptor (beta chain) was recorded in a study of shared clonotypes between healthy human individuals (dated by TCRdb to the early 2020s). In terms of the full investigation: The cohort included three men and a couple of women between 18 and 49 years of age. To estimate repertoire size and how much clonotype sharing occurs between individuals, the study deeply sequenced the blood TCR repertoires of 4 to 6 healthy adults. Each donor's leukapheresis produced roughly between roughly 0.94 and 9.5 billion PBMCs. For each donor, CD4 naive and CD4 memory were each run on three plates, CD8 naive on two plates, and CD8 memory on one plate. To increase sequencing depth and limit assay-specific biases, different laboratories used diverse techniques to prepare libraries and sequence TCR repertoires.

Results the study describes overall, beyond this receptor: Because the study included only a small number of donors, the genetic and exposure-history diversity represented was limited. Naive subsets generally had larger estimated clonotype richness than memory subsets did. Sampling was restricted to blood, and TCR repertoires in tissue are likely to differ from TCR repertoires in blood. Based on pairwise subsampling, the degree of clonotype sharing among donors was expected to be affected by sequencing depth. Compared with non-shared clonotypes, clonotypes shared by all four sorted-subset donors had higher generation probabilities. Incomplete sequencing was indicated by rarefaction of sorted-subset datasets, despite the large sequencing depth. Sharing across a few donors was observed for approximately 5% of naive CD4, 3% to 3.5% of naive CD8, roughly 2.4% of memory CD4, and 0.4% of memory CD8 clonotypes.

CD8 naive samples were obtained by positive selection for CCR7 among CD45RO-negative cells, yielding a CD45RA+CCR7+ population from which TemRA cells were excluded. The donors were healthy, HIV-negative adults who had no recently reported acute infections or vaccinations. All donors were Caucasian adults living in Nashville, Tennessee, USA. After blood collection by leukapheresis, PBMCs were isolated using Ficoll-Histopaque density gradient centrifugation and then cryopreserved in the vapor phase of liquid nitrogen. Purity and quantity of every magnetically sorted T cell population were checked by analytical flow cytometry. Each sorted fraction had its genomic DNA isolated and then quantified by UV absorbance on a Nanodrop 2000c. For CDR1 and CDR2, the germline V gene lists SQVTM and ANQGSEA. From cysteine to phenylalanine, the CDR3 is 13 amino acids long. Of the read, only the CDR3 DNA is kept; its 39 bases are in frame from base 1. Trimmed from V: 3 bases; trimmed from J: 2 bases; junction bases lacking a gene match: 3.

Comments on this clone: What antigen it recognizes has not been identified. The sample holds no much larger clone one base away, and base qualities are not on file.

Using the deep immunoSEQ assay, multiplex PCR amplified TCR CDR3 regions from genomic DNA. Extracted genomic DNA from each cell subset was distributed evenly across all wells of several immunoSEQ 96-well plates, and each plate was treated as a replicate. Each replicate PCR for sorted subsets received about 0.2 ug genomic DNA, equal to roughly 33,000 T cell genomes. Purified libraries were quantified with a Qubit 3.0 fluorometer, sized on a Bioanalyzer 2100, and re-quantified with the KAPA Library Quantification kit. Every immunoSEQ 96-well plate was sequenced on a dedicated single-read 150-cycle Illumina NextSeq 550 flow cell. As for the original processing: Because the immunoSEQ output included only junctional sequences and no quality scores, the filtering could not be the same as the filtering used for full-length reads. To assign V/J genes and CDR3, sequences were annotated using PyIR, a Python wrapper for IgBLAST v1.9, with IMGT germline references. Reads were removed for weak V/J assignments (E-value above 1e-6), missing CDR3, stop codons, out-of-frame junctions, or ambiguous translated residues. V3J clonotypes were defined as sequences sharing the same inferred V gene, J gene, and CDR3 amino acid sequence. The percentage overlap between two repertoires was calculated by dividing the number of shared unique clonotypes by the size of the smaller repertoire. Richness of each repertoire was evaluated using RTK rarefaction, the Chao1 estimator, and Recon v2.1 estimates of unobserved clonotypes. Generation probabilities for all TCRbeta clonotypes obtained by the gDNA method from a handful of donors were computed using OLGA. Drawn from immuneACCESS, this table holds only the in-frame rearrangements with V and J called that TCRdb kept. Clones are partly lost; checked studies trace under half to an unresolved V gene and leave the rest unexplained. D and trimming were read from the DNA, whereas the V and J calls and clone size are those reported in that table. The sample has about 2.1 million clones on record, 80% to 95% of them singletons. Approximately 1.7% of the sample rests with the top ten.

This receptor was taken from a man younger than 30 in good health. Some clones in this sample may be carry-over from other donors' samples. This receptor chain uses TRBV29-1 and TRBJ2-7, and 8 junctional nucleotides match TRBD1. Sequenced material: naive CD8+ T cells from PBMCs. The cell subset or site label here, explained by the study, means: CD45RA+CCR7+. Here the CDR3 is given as CSVDGQGAYEQYF. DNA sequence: TGCAGCGTTGATGGACAGGGAGCCTACGAGCAGTACTTC.